The clone carrying this T cell receptor (beta chain) was observed a single time. The entry originates in a study of shared clonotypes between healthy human individuals. Using immunoSEQ multiplex PCR, the repertoire was profiled, and TCRdb retains in-frame clones only, with some absent. Of more than 850,000 clones listed, 70% to 80% are singletons. The sequenced sample consisted of memory CD4+ T cells from PBMCs. Subset: CD45RA-negative fraction. The TCR originated in a man aged 18 to 29 in good health. Some clones in this sample may be carry-over from other donors' samples.

CDR3 DNA: TGTGCCAGCTACGTAGCGGGAGGCTACAATGAGCAGTTCTTC. Translating gives CASYVAGGYNEQFF. The V gene is TRBV28, the J gene TRBJ2-1; 10 bases match TRBD2. V gave up 8 bases and J gave up 3 bases; unmatched junction bases: 4. This CDR3 spans 14 amino acids. The germline gives CDR1 MDHEN, CDR2 SYDVKM.